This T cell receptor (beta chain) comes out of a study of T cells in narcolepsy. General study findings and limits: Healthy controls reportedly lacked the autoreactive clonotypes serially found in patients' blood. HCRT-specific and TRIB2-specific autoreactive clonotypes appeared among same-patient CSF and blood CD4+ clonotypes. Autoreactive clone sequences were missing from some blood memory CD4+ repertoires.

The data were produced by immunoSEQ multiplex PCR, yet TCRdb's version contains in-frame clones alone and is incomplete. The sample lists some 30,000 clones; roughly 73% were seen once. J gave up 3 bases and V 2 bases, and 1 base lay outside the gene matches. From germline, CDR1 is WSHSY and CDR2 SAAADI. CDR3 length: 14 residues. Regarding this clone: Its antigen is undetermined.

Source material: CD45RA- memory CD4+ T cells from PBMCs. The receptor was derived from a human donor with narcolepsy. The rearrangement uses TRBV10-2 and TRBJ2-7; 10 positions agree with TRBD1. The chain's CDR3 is CASSERTGGYEQYF. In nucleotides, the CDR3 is TGCGCCAGCAGTGAGCGGACAGGGGGCTACGAGCAGTACTTC.